Following are 29 T cell receptor beta chains from one sample sequenced in a study of CD4 T cell repertoires in COVID-19. Here immunoSEQ multiplex PCR was the method, and the copy in TCRdb shows in-frame clones only, minus some. The sample holds about 75,000 clones; 83% are singletons and the top ten take about 0.58%. Sequenced material: CD4+ T cells from peripheral blood, taken after recovery from COVID-19. The receptors were sampled from a human donor who had COVID-19.

The CDR3 reads CASSLWGGIQETQYF. In DNA, the CDR3 is TGCGCCAGCAGCTTGTGGGGGGGGATCCAAGAGACCCAGTACTTC. The chain employs TRBV5-1 and TRBJ2-5; 7 bases are shared with TRBD2. The CDR3 is 15 amino acids. Germline V CDR1 and CDR2: SGHRS, YFSETQ. J gave up 1 base and V 1 base, and 4 bases lay outside the gene matches. The variable domain in full, completed from reference TRBV5-1 and TRBJ2-5, reads KAGVTQTPRYLIKTRGQQVTLSCSPISGHRSVSWYQQTPGQGLQFLFEYFSETQRNKGNFPGRFSGRQFSNSRSEMNVSTLELGDSALYLCASSLWGGIQETQYFGPGTRLLVL.

V and J are TRBV2 and TRBJ2-2; tentatively, D is TRBD2 (6 bases). In germline, CDR1 is SNHLY, CDR2 FYNNEI. This CDR3 is built from 15 residues. Trimming shortened V by 6 bases and J by 0 bases, and 11 bases separated the two germline ends. For the CDR3, the DNA is TGTGCCAGCAGGGGCGGGACGGCGAACACCGGGGAGCTGTTTTTT. It is translated as CASRGGTANTGELFF.

The chain is built from TRBV19 and TRBJ2-1; 9 bases agree with TRBD1. With V trimmed by 8 bases and J by 6 bases, 8 bases remained unmatched. The germline gives CDR1 LNHDA, CDR2 SQIVND (reference sequence). The CDR3 extends over 14 amino acids. This chain's CDR3 is CASQSTGGVNEQFF. The CDR3 DNA reads as TGTGCCAGTCAGAGCACAGGGGGCGTCAATGAGCAGTTCTTC. Combining the CDR3 with reference TRBV19 and TRBJ2-1 gives the whole variable domain DGGITQSPKYLFRKEGQNVTLSCEQNLNHDAMYWYRQDPGQGLRLIYYSQIVNDFQKGDIAEGYSVSREKKESFPLTVTSAQKNPTAFYLCASQSTGGVNEQFFGPGTRLTVL.

The CDR3, as DNA: TGTGCCAGCAAAAGCGGGGGGCGCTATGGCTACACCTTC. Amino acids: CASKSGGRYGYTF. The chain joins TRBV6-5 to TRBJ1-2, with a weak D call TRBD1 (6 bases). Germline assignment: CDR1 MNHEY and CDR2 SVGAGI. This CDR3 has 13 amino acids. V was trimmed by 7 bases and J by 4 bases, leaving 13 bases between them.

This chain joins TRBV20-1 and TRBJ2-7, with 8 bases aligning to TRBD2. CDR3 size: 14 residues. The V segment lost 3 bases and the J segment 3 bases; nucleotides outside the gene matches: 7. Germline CDR1 reads DFQATT; CDR2 reads SNEGSKA (reference sequence). CDR3 sequence: CSASRSGGRYEQYF. CDR3 DNA: TGCAGTGCTAGTAGGAGCGGGGGACGCTACGAGCAGTACTTC.

The chain has TRBV12-3 or TRBV12-4 and TRBJ1-2; D call uncertain. Trimming left V 3 bases short and J 7 bases short, with 12 bases between. This CDR3 has 13 amino acids. The CDR3 region has the DNA TGTGCCAGCAGTTTCGGGTCCCAATCTGGCTACACCTTC. It translates to CASSFGSQSGYTF.

The chain employs TRBV5-4 and TRBJ2-6; no firm D call. Trimming shortened V by 4 bases and J by 5 bases, and 7 bases separated the two germline ends. CDR1 and CDR2 from the germline V gene are SGHNT and YYREEE (reference sequence). This CDR3 is built from 13 residues. Written as DNA, the CDR3 is TGTGCCAGCAGCCACTATCGGGCCAACGTCCTGACTTTC. Protein sequence: CASSHYRANVLTF. Looking up the rest from reference TRBV5-4 and TRBJ2-6 gives the full variable domain: ETGVTQSPTHLIKTRGQQVTLRCSSQSGHNTVSWYQQALGQGPQFIFQYYREEENGRGNFPPRFSGLQFPNYSSELNVNALELDDSALYLCASSHYRANVLTFGAGSRLTVL.

This chain joins TRBV5-1 and TRBJ2-5; the match to TRBD2 covers 15 bases. Trimming cost V 4 bases and J 5 bases; bases outside gene matches: 3. The CDR3 totals 15 residues. From germline, CDR1 is SGHRS and CDR2 YFSETQ. CDR3 loop: CASSLGLAGGETQYF. CDR3 DNA: TGCGCCAGCAGCCTTGGACTAGCGGGGGGGGAGACCCAGTACTTC.

This clone was observed a handful of times. This chain connects TRBV18 to TRBJ1-5; D is undetermined. Germline assignment: CDR1 KGHSH and CDR2 LQKENI. The V end lost 5 bases, the J end lost 5 bases, and 16 bases lay between the germline ends. The CDR3 sequence is 15 residues long. The CDR3 is CASSELADMDQPQHF. CDR3 sequence (DNA): TGTGCCAGCTCAGAACTGGCGGATATGGATCAGCCCCAGCATTTT.

The chain joins TRBV6-5 to TRBJ1-6; D is ambiguous. Germline V CDR1 and CDR2: MNHEY, SVGAGI. The CDR3 loop spans 15 amino acids. V lost 3 bases, J lost 5 bases, and 11 bases lay in between. CDR3 sequence (DNA): TGTGCCAGCAGTTATTCGGGGAGTAATAATTCACCCCTCCACTTT. As protein: CASSYSGSNNSPLHF.

This clone came up once. The chain joins TRBV19 to TRBJ2-7; 8 nucleotides align to TRBD1. The CDR3 has 12 amino acids. J lost 2 bases, V lost 9 bases, and 3 bases had no gene match. The germline V gene has CDR1 LNHDA and CDR2 SQIVND (reference sequence). CDR3: CASGDRTYEQYF. CDR3 DNA: TGTGCCAGCGGGGACAGGACCTACGAGCAGTACTTC.

The J gene is TRBJ1-5, the V gene TRBV19, with 8 bases lining up with TRBD1. CDR3 length equals 15 residues. V was pared by 3 bases and J by 2 bases, with 3 bases of the junction left unmatched. CDR1 LNHDA and CDR2 SQIVND come from the germline V gene (reference sequence). This chain's CDR3 is CASSMIQGGNQPQHF. In DNA form, the CDR3 reads TGTGCCAGTAGTATGATACAGGGGGGCAATCAGCCCCAGCATTTT.

V is TRBV5-1 and J is TRBJ2-5, with D perhaps given as TRBD1 or TRBD2 (6 bases each). CDR1 is SGHRS, CDR2 YFSETQ, per germline. The V and J ends lost 3 bases and 5 bases respectively, with 17 bases between them. The CDR3 runs to 15 residues. The CDR3 DNA sequence: TGCGCCAGCAGCTCCCGAGGGGGGCCGGGGGAGACCCAGTACTTC. Encoded protein: CASSSRGGPGETQYF.

This clone has more than one count but fewer than ten. This rearrangement joins TRBV18 to TRBJ1-2; no reliable D call. The CDR3 extends over 15 amino acids. The ends were cut back, 6 bases at V and 2 bases at J, with 16 bases in the middle. Germline V gives CDR1 KGHSH, CDR2 LQKENI. The CDR3 reads CASSPAGAKNYGYTF. The CDR3 DNA reads as TGTGCCAGCTCCCCGGCAGGAGCAAAGAACTATGGCTACACCTTC.

DNA of the CDR3: TGTGCCAGTACCCGATTAGCGGGAGATAACACCGGGGAGCTGTTTTTT. The encoded protein is CASTRLAGDNTGELFF. The gene calls are TRBV19 and TRBJ2-2; 9 nucleotides align to TRBD2. Losses at the gene ends were 7 bases for V and 2 bases for J; bases not matched to a gene: 8. The CDR3 is made up of 16 amino acids. Looked up from germline, CDR1 is LNHDA and CDR2 is SQIVND (reference sequence).

The genes are TRBV9 and TRBJ1-3, with TRBD1 matching over 7 bases. This CDR3 is built from 14 residues. Germline V gene sequence: CDR1 SGDLS, CDR2 YYNGEE. The V segment lost 4 bases and the J segment 6 bases; nucleotides outside the gene matches: 7. Here the CDR3 DNA reads TGTGCCAGCAGCCGCGGACAGGTTCCAAACACCATATATTTT. This encodes CASSRGQVPNTIYF.

V is TRBV6-1 and J is TRBJ1-1; possibly TRBD1 for D (5 bases). Per the germline V gene, CDR1 is MNHNS and CDR2 is SASEGT. This CDR3 is 16 amino acids long. With 1 base removed from V and 0 bases from J, the gap between germline ends came to 12 bases. CDR3 DNA sequence: TGTGCCAGCAGTGAAGGGCAGGGAGGGTTGAACACTGAAGCTTTCTTT. Translated, it gives CASSEGQGGLNTEAFF.

The V call is TRBV24-1, the J call TRBJ2-1; no clear D. V lost 6 bases, J lost 6 bases, and 17 bases lay in between. CDR1 and CDR2 from the germline V gene are KGHDR and SFDVKD. This CDR3 is built from 15 residues. CDR3 nucleotide sequence: TGTGCCACCAGTTTTTCTAGTATGGGATCCAATGAGCAGTTCTTC. This codes for CATSFSSMGSNEQFF.

This clone appeared a single time. J is TRBJ1-1 and V is TRBV6-1; a possible D gene is TRBD1 (5 bases). CDR1 is MNHNS and CDR2 is SASEGT in the germline V gene. There are 14 residues in the CDR3. Trimming took 1 base from V and 5 from J, leaving 11 bases between them. The CDR3 here is CASSEGGRRTEAFF. The CDR3 DNA sequence: TGTGCCAGCAGTGAAGGGGGACGTCGGACTGAAGCTTTCTTT.

This clone has just a few counts. V and J are TRBV3-1 (or the pseudogene TRBV3-2) and TRBJ1-6, with D possibly TRBD1 on 5 matching bases. Germline V lookup: CDR1 LGHDT, CDR2 YNNKEL (reference sequence). Trimming pared 3 bases from V and 14 bases from J, leaving 20 bases between. The CDR3 is 15 amino acids. The CDR3 bases are TGTGCCAGCAGCCATGGGGCTCTGGCGGGCGCATCCCTCCACTTT. It translates to CASSHGALAGASLHF.

This clone has ten or more counts. The chain is built from TRBV14 and TRBJ1-2; no firm D call. In germline, CDR1 is SGHDN, CDR2 FVKESK. CDR3 length: 15 residues. Trimming removed 5 bases from V and 7 bases from J, with 20 bases in between. CDR3 in amino acids: CASSKTPRLERGYTF. CDR3 coding DNA: TGTGCCAGCAGCAAAACGCCAAGGTTGGAGCGTGGCTACACCTTC.

V usage is TRBV5-1 and J usage is TRBJ2-1, with D possibly TRBD2 on 6 matching bases. This CDR3 is built from 14 residues. V lost 0 bases to trimming and J lost 5 bases, with 9 bases between them. In germline, CDR1 is SGHRS, CDR2 YFSETQ. CDR3 in amino acids: CASSLGQRDNEQFF. Written as DNA, the CDR3 is TGCGCCAGCAGCTTGGGGCAGCGGGACAATGAGCAGTTCTTC. Combining the CDR3 with reference TRBV5-1 and TRBJ2-1 gives the whole variable domain KAGVTQTPRYLIKTRGQQVTLSCSPISGHRSVSWYQQTPGQGLQFLFEYFSETQRNKGNFPGRFSGRQFSNSRSEMNVSTLELGDSALYLCASSLGQRDNEQFFGPGTRLTVL.

This clone occurred a few times. The chain joins TRBV12-3 or TRBV12-4 to TRBJ2-5, with D perhaps matching TRBD1 (5 bases). The V and J ends lost 5 bases and 4 bases respectively, with 11 bases between them. This CDR3 comprises 13 residues. As DNA, the CDR3 is TGTGCCAGCAGTCCTTCAGGGCGAGAGACCCAGTACTTC. This encodes CASSPSGRETQYF.

The chain is built from TRBV5-1 and TRBJ2-3; TRBD2 aligns across 11 bases. Germline V gene lookup returns CDR1 SGHRS and CDR2 YFSETQ. The V gene end was trimmed by 6 bases and the J gene end by 5 bases; junction bases not matched to a gene: 5. This CDR3 has 14 residues. CDR3 DNA: TGCGCCAGCAAGGTAGCGGGGGGGCAAGATACGCAGTATTTT. Amino acids: CASKVAGGQDTQYF.

The CDR3 loop reads CASSIDINTGELFF. The CDR3 bases are TGTGCCAGCAGTATAGACATTAACACCGGGGAGCTGTTTTTT. The chain employs TRBV6-5 and TRBJ2-2; D is undetermined. Germline V CDR1 and CDR2: MNHEY, SVGAGI. The length of the CDR3 is 14 residues. V was pared by 5 bases and J by 2 bases, with 9 bases between.

This chain links TRBV19 with TRBJ1-2; 9 bases align to TRBD1. The CDR3 spans 14 residues. V was clipped by 6 bases and J by 1 base; unmatched bases: 3. Looked up from germline, CDR1 is LNHDA and CDR2 is SQIVND (reference sequence). In DNA, the CDR3 is TGTGCCAGTAGGCAGGACAGGGGTAACTATGGCTACACCTTC. Translation: CASRQDRGNYGYTF.

This clone came up once. The chain has TRBV2 and TRBJ2-7; D may be TRBD2 (5 bases). The germline V gene encodes CDR1 SNHLY and CDR2 FYNNEI. CDR3 length equals 14 residues. Trimming stripped 4 bases from V and 0 bases from J, with 10 bases between. The CDR3 bases are TGTGCCAGCAGTGGTAGAACTAGCTCCTACGAGCAGTACTTC. Translated: CASSGRTSSYEQYF. Looking up the rest from reference TRBV2 and TRBJ2-7 gives the full variable domain: EPEVTQTPSHQVTQMGQEVILRCVPISNHLYFYWYRQILGQKVEFLVSFYNNEISEKSEIFDDQFSVERPDGSNFTLKIRSTKLEDSAMYFCASSGRTSSYEQYFGPGTRLTVT.

The table lists this clone with a count of one. V gene TRBV7-2 combines with J gene TRBJ2-7; D is perhaps TRBD2 (6 bases). In germline, CDR1 is SGHTA, CDR2 FQGNSA. V lost 8 bases and J 6 bases, leaving 14 bases between the germline ends. The CDR3 covers 12 residues. The CDR3: CASGQGLGEQYF. For the CDR3, the DNA is TGTGCCAGCGGCCAGGGACTGGGCGAGCAGTACTTC.

CDR3 nucleotides: TGTGCCTGCACCGACCCCCGGACAGGGGGCTATGGCTACACCTTC. Its protein is CACTDPRTGGYGYTF. The rearrangement links TRBV19 to TRBJ1-2; 10 nucleotides align to TRBD1. Germline lookup yields CDR1 LNHDA and CDR2 SQIVND (reference sequence). This CDR3 spans 15 amino acids. V was clipped by 11 bases and J by 4 bases; unmatched bases: 13.